The present T cell receptor beta chain was sequenced within a study of T cells in Graves' hyperthyroidism and ophthalmopathy. The CDR3 extends over 17 amino acids. V lost 11 bases and J 2 bases, leaving 23 bases between the germline ends. The V gene's germline CDR1 is KGHDR and CDR2 SFDVKD. Study conclusions and caveats: Most thyroid clonotypes expanded above 0.001 were also detected in blood.

Worth noting for this clonotype: Its antigen is currently unknown.

RNA transcripts were the template for amplifying TCR beta CDR3 regions. A set of HTBI primers served as the primers for a first-round RT-PCR of the TCR CDR3. TCRdb independently ran MiXCR on the multiplex PCR reads; one entry per CDR3 protein. Of 700,000 to 850,000 distinct CDR3 sequences detected, around a third appear once; the ten largest clones hold more than 25%. The sequenced sample consisted of blood. The chain is built from TRBV24-1 and TRBJ2-2; D may be TRBD1 or TRBD2 (6 bases each). The sequence was collected from a woman in her thirties or forties with Graves' hyperthyroidism. The CDR3 DNA is TGTGCCAGCAGAGGGGGTCCCGGGACTTTAAACACCGGGGAGCTGTTTTTT. Translation gives CASRGGPGTLNTGELFF.